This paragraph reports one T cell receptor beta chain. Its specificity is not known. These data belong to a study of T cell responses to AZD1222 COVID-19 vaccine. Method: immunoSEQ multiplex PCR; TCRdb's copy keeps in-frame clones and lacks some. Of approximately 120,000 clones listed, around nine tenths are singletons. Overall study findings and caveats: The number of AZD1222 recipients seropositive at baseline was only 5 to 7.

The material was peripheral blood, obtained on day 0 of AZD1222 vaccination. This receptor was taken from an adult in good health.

CDR3 coding DNA: TGCGCCAGCAGCCCCGGAACACTCCAGGGAACGATTAATGAAAAACTGTTTTTT. This sequence encodes CASSPGTLQGTINEKLFF. V and J are TRBV5-1 and TRBJ1-4; TRBD1 is a possible D gene (5 bases). Germline values: CDR1 SGHRS, CDR2 YFSETQ. This CDR3 spans 18 amino acids. Trimming took 4 bases from V and 4 from J, leaving 23 bases between them.